The 4 T cell receptor beta chains below come from one sample, sequenced in a study of shared clonotypes between healthy human individuals. The assay was immunoSEQ multiplex PCR, and TCRdb's table has in-frame clones only and misses some. Among about 490,000 clones, roughly 78% were seen once, and the ten largest hold more than 10%. The sequenced sample was PBMCs. The receptors were gathered from a woman aged 35 to 49 in good health. Some clones in this sample may be carry-over from other donors' samples.

The sample holds a few counts of this clone. The chain couples TRBV11-2 to TRBJ1-2; D is possibly TRBD1 (5 bases). Germline V gene lookup returns CDR1 SGHAT and CDR2 FQNNGV. V shed 1 base and J shed 3 bases, with 9 bases lying between them. The CDR3 is 14 residues long. Written as DNA, the CDR3 is TGTGCCAGCAGCTTAGCGCGGGGGGACTATGGCTACACCTTC. Amino acids: CASSLARGDYGYTF. Supplemented by reference TRBV11-2 and TRBJ1-2, the full variable domain reads EAGVAQSPRYKIIEKRQSVAFWCNPISGHATLYWYQQILGQGPKLLIQFQNNGVVDDSQLPKDRFSAERLKGVDSTLKIQPAKLEDSAVYLCASSLARGDYGYTFGSGTRLTVV.

The chain carries TRBV28 and TRBJ2-4; the match to TRBD2 covers 11 bases. J was trimmed by 15 bases and V by 2 bases; bases with no gene match: 3. The germline V gene encodes CDR1 MDHEN and CDR2 SYDVKM. The CDR3 has 12 residues. Here the CDR3 reads CASSLALAGGYF. The CDR3 region has the DNA TGTGCCAGCAGTTTAGCCCTAGCGGGAGGGTACTTC.

The rearrangement links TRBV11-3 to TRBJ2-2; D may match TRBD1 or TRBD2 (5 bases each). The CDR3 spans 17 residues. V was trimmed by 4 bases and J by 3 bases, leaving 18 bases between them. From germline, CDR1 is SGHNT and CDR2 YENEEA. This CDR3 reads CASSSGLGVVHTGELFF. Written as DNA, the CDR3 is TGTGCCAGCAGCTCCGGACTGGGGGTGGTTCACACCGGGGAGCTGTTTTTT.

CDR3 residues: CASSIIRSRGGLGTEAFF. Written as DNA, the CDR3 is TGTGCCAGTAGTATTATTCGGTCGCGGGGAGGGCTGGGCACTGAAGCTTTCTTT. J is TRBJ1-1 and V is TRBV19; D unclear. This CDR3 region has 18 residues. Trimming left V 3 bases short and J 4 bases short, with 24 bases between. CDR1 and CDR2 from the germline V gene are LNHDA and SQIVND (reference sequence).